The 14 T cell receptor beta chains listed next were all sequenced from one sample in a study of blood T cell repertoires in COVID-19. The data were produced by immunoSEQ multiplex PCR, yet TCRdb's version contains in-frame clones alone and is incomplete. The sample records 25,000 or so clones, around 90% being singletons. The sample consisted of peripheral blood. The receptors were gathered from a human donor in a cohort sampled during active COVID-19.

This clone has just one count. The chain employs TRBV9 and TRBJ2-2, with D possibly TRBD2 on 6 matching bases. Trimming removed 0 bases from V and 1 base from J, with 7 bases in between. The CDR3 sequence is 15 residues long. The germline gives CDR1 SGDLS, CDR2 YYNGEE. CDR3 coding DNA: TGTGCCAGCAGCGTAGGACTAGTGAACACCGGGGAGCTGTTTTTT. Its translation is CASSVGLVNTGELFF.

The chain employs TRBV6-6 and TRBJ1-1; possibly TRBD1 for D (6 bases). The CDR3 is made up of 13 amino acids. V lost 2 bases and J 9 bases, leaving 13 bases between the germline ends. Germline V CDR1 and CDR2: MNHNY, SVGAGI (reference sequence). CDR3 residues: CASSYRQGIQAFF. CDR3 DNA: TGTGCCAGCAGTTACCGGCAGGGGATACAAGCTTTCTTT.

There are a few counts of this clone. The chain joins TRBV2 to TRBJ1-5; 7 nucleotides agree with TRBD1. This CDR3 spans 14 amino acids. V dropped 6 bases and J dropped 5; count of bases not matched to a gene: 7. In germline, CDR1 is SNHLY, CDR2 FYNNEI. The CDR3 bases are TGTGCCAGCAGCGCAGACAGGGTTTATCAGCCCCAGCATTTT. Its protein product is CASSADRVYQPQHF. Drawing the rest from reference TRBV2 and TRBJ1-5, the complete variable domain is EPEVTQTPSHQVTQMGQEVILRCVPISNHLYFYWYRQILGQKVEFLVSFYNNEISEKSEIFDDQFSVERPDGSNFTLKIRSTKLEDSAMYFCASSADRVYQPQHFGDGTRLSIL.

This clone was observed a single time. The genes are TRBV19 and TRBJ1-1; maybe TRBD1 (5 bases). From germline, CDR1 is LNHDA and CDR2 SQIVND (reference sequence). Trimming shortened V by 7 bases and J by 3 bases, and 15 bases separated the two germline ends. The CDR3 extends over 14 amino acids. The CDR3 here is CASNWVPTDTEAFF. The CDR3 DNA reads as TGTGCCAGTAACTGGGTTCCGACAGACACTGAAGCTTTCTTT.

The gene calls are TRBV19 and TRBJ1-1, with 8 bases aligning to TRBD1. The V and J ends lost 3 bases and 1 base, in that order; junction bases with no gene match: 4. CDR1 is LNHDA and CDR2 is SQIVND in the germline V gene (reference sequence). The CDR3 extends over 15 amino acids. The DNA for the CDR3 is TGTGCCAGTAGTATTGAGGACAGGGCGAACACTGAAGCTTTCTTT. Protein: CASSIEDRANTEAFF. Full variable domain (rest looked up from reference TRBV19 and TRBJ1-1): DGGITQSPKYLFRKEGQNVTLSCEQNLNHDAMYWYRQDPGQGLRLIYYSQIVNDFQKGDIAEGYSVSREKKESFPLTVTSAQKNPTAFYLCASSIEDRANTEAFFGQGTRLTVV.

J is TRBJ2-7 and V is TRBV6-5; 8 positions match TRBD1. Germline CDR1 is MNHEY and CDR2 is SVGAGI. This CDR3 region has 14 residues. The junction had 10 bases not matched to a gene; V was cut back by 6 bases and J by 6 bases. The CDR3 reads CASRNGQGSGEQYF. CDR3 bases: TGTGCCAGCAGGAACGGACAGGGAAGCGGCGAGCAGTACTTC.

The V gene is TRBV19, the J gene TRBJ2-3, with D perhaps TRBD1 (6 bases). Germline assignment: CDR1 LNHDA and CDR2 SQIVND (reference sequence). Trimming removed 1 base at V and 2 bases at J, with 10 bases between. The CDR3 runs to 15 residues. CDR3 DNA sequence: TGTGCCAGTAGTATAGCAGGGGACGCCACAGATACGCAGTATTTT. It encodes CASSIAGDATDTQYF.

The chain employs TRBV27 and TRBJ2-7; a weak D match, TRBD1 (6 bases). Germline lookup yields CDR1 MNHEY and CDR2 SMNVEV (reference sequence). V dropped 4 bases and J dropped 0 bases, with 13 bases sitting between them. CDR3 length: 15 amino acids. The CDR3 sequence is CASSSIGTPSYEQYF. CDR3 nucleotide sequence: TGTGCCAGCAGTTCTATCGGGACACCCTCCTACGAGCAGTACTTC.

The gene calls are TRBV5-1 and TRBJ1-1; tentatively, D is TRBD1 (5 bases). The V end was cut by 4 bases, the J end by 1 base, with 11 bases between. In germline, CDR1 is SGHRS, CDR2 YFSETQ. The CDR3 contains 14 residues. The CDR3: CASSPYGGNTEAFF. CDR3 DNA: TGCGCCAGCAGCCCCTACGGGGGGAACACTGAAGCTTTCTTT.

The chain has TRBV19 and TRBJ2-5, with 8 bases fitting TRBD2. The V and J ends lost 2 bases and 5 bases, in that order; junction bases with no gene match: 13. The CDR3 loop spans 17 amino acids. Germline CDR1 and CDR2: LNHDA and SQIVND (reference sequence). For the CDR3, the DNA is TGTGCCAGTAGTATAAGTCTTGGTCGGGGGGGGGCCGAGACCCAGTACTTC. Translating it yields CASSISLGRGGAETQYF.

V is TRBV3-1 (or the pseudogene TRBV3-2) and J is TRBJ2-7; TRBD1 matches at 11 bases. There are 14 residues in the CDR3. V was pared by 6 bases and J by 5 bases, with 6 bases of the junction left unmatched. Germline CDR1 LGHDT, CDR2 YNNKEL (reference sequence). CDR3 protein: CASSPGQGDHEQYF. CDR3 nucleotides: TGTGCCAGCAGTCCGGGACAGGGGGACCACGAGCAGTACTTC.

The chain couples TRBV18 to TRBJ2-2, with 14 bases aligning to TRBD2. Germline-derived CDR1 and CDR2 are KGHSH and LQKENI. This CDR3 has 18 residues. V was clipped by 2 bases and J by 7 bases; unmatched bases: 9. This CDR3 reads CASSPGTSGSSEGGELFF. The CDR3 DNA reads TGTGCCAGCTCACCAGGGACTAGCGGGAGTTCAGAAGGCGGGGAGCTGTTTTTT.

The rearrangement uses TRBV29-1 and TRBJ2-7; 11 bases agree with TRBD2. The V segment lost 4 bases and the J segment 7 bases; nucleotides outside the gene matches: 3. Germline V gene sequence: CDR1 SQVTM, CDR2 ANQGSEA. The CDR3 loop spans 12 amino acids. CDR3 sequence reads: CSVAGTSGEQYF. The CDR3 DNA reads TGCAGCGTTGCCGGGACTAGCGGTGAGCAGTACTTC.

This clone was detected once. The chain carries TRBV5-1 and TRBJ1-6; tentative D call: TRBD1 (5 bases). Germline V lookup: CDR1 SGHRS, CDR2 YFSETQ. CDR3 size: 15 residues. Trimming pared 0 bases from V and 7 bases from J, leaving 11 bases between. DNA of the CDR3: TGCGCCAGCAGCTTGGAAGTGTCAGGGAATTCACCCCTCCACTTT. This translates into CASSLEVSGNSPLHF.